This T cell receptor beta chain was documented in a study of T cell responses to AZD1222 COVID-19 vaccine. With regard to this clone: What it binds is unknown.

Assay: immunoSEQ multiplex PCR; the TCRdb copy retains only in-frame clones and omits some. Of roughly 120,000 clones listed, about 92% are singletons. Study-level findings and limits: Most donors were white British and more were female, and clonal diversity was possibly underestimated. Spike-specific TCR depth and breadth grew after two AZD1222 doses. Baseline testing showed seropositivity in only a handful of AZD1222 recipients.

V was clipped by 1 base and J by 3 bases, with 19 bases between them. The CDR3 extends over 17 amino acids. Per germline, CDR1 SGHVS and CDR2 FNYEAQ. The specimen was peripheral blood, collected 28 days after the second AZD1222 dose. This chain links TRBV7-6 with TRBJ2-7; no clear D. The receptor was derived from an adult who received the AZD1222 COVID-19 vaccine. CDR3 bases: TGTGCCAGCAGCTTAGGCCCAACTACCTTAGAACTCTACGAGCAGTACTTC. Translating it yields CASSLGPTTLELYEQYF. Together with reference TRBV7-6 and TRBJ2-7, the CDR3 gives the full variable domain: GAGVSQSPRYKVTKRGQDVALRCDPISGHVSLYWYRQALGQGPEFLTYFNYEAQQDKSGLPNDRFSAERPEGSISTLTIQRTEQRDSAMYRCASSLGPTTLELYEQYFGPGTRLTVT.